This TCR beta chain emerged from a study of T cells in Graves' hyperthyroidism and ophthalmopathy. General observations from the study: The model foresaw ophthalmopathy a median around 6 months prior to onset.

Ophthalmopathy patients all had a Clinical Activity Score of at least 3, a NOSPECS grade of at least 4 and disease under 3 months old. Diagnoses rested on clinical symptoms, serum thyroxine and TRAb, thyroid ultrasound and orbital computed tomography. Out of over 7.5 ml of fresh peripheral blood came the PBMCs. V dropped 0 bases and J dropped 0 bases, with 9 bases sitting between them. Germline CDR1 is MNHEY and CDR2 is SVGAGI. The CDR3 has 15 residues. There were TCR beta CDR3 regions amplified from RNA transcripts. Researchers ran a first-round RT-PCR on the TCR CDR3 using the HTBI primer set. TCRdb passed the multiplex PCR reads through MiXCR, listing each CDR3 protein once. The sample lists about 640,000 distinct CDR3 sequences, more than 14% occurring once. This clonotype showed up many times. The antigen remains unidentified.

What was sequenced was blood. The clonotype was recovered from a woman aged 50 to 60 with Graves' ophthalmopathy. The V gene is TRBV6-5, the J gene TRBJ2-7; D gene unclear. As DNA, the CDR3 is TGTGCCAGCAGTTACTCGCGCGGCACCTCCTACGAGCAGTACTTC. Its protein is CASSYSRGTSYEQYF.